Shown below are 21 T cell receptor beta chains from a single sample sequenced in a study of blood T cell repertoires in COVID-19. Clones were read by immunoSEQ multiplex PCR, and TCRdb kept only the in-frame ones, dropping some. This table holds approximately 460,000 clones, roughly nine tenths found once. What was sequenced was peripheral blood. These receptors originate from a man younger than 30 with COVID-19, enrolled during active disease.

The chain employs TRBV9 and TRBJ1-1, with 9 bases fitting TRBD1. The germline V gene encodes CDR1 SGDLS and CDR2 YYNGEE. V lost 4 bases to trimming and J lost 5 bases; unmatched junction nucleotides: 9. This CDR3 is built from 15 residues. CDR3 protein: CASSLGQGVRTEAFF. The CDR3 DNA reads as TGTGCCAGCAGCCTGGGACAGGGTGTTCGGACTGAAGCTTTCTTT.

The CDR3 DNA sequence: TGTGCCAGCAGCACTACAGGGACCCCCTACAATGAGCAGTTCTTC. This sequence encodes CASSTTGTPYNEQFF. The chain links TRBV11-3 to TRBJ2-1, with D possibly being TRBD1 (6 bases). In germline, CDR1 is SGHNT, CDR2 YENEEA. The CDR3 is 15 amino acids. V lost 5 bases and J lost 2, with 13 bases in between. Complete variable domain (other parts from reference TRBV11-3 and TRBJ2-1): EAGVVQSPRYKIIEKKQPVAFWCNPISGHNTLYWYLQNLGQGPELLIRYENEEAVDDSQLPKDRFSAERLKGVDSTLKIQPAELGDSAVYLCASSTTGTPYNEQFFGPGTRLTVL.

This chain links TRBV6-1 with TRBJ1-3; D perhaps matches TRBD1 (5 bases). Looked up from germline, CDR1 is MNHNS and CDR2 is SASEGT. The V gene lost 0 bases and the J gene lost 4 bases, with 7 bases spanning the gap. The CDR3 spans 14 residues. CDR3 sequence (DNA): TGTGCCAGCAGTGAAGCAGGGGCGGGAAACACCATATATTTT. Protein product: CASSEAGAGNTIYF.

This chain links TRBV29-1 with TRBJ1-1, with D possibly matching TRBD1 (6 bases). The CDR3 totals 16 residues. V was shortened by 3 bases and J by 1 base, with 18 bases between the two germline ends. CDR1 is SQVTM, CDR2 ANQGSEA, per germline. For the CDR3, the DNA is TGCAGCGTTGACCGCCCCCCGGCGGGGGCGAACACTGAAGCTTTCTTT. Translated, it gives CSVDRPPAGANTEAFF.

CDR3 DNA: TGTGCCAGCAGCGTGGAAGCGGGAGTATCCTACAATGAGCAGTTCTTC. It specifies CASSVEAGVSYNEQFF. This chain connects TRBV9 to TRBJ2-1, with 8 bases aligning to TRBD2. J gave up 1 base and V 2 bases, and 5 bases lay outside the gene matches. Germline V gene data show CDR1 as SGDLS and CDR2 as YYNGEE. The CDR3 totals 16 residues.

This chain connects TRBV6-1 to TRBJ2-7, with 8 bases fitting TRBD2. This CDR3 contains 14 residues. V lost 0 bases and J lost 6; bases outside the gene matches: 4. The germline V gene has CDR1 MNHNS and CDR2 SASEGT. CDR3 in amino acids: CASSEATAGGEQYF. The CDR3 DNA is TGTGCCAGCAGTGAAGCGACGGCGGGGGGCGAGCAGTACTTC.

V usage is TRBV7-6 and J usage is TRBJ1-3, with 8 bases identical to TRBD1. Germline V lookup: CDR1 SGHVS, CDR2 FNYEAQ. V was pared by 5 bases and J by 3 bases, with 0 bases of the junction left unmatched. CDR3 length: 13 residues. As DNA, the CDR3 is TGTGCCAGCAGCGACAGGGGTGGAAACACCATATATTTT. The encoded protein is CASSDRGGNTIYF.

The rearrangement links TRBV27 to TRBJ2-7; tentative D call: TRBD1 (5 bases). The ends were cut back, 5 bases at V and 4 bases at J, with 12 bases in the middle. The CDR3 consists of 13 residues. Germline-derived CDR1 and CDR2 are MNHEY and SMNVEV (reference sequence). CDR3 region: CASSPYRSYEQYF. CDR3 nucleotides: TGTGCCAGCAGTCCCTACAGGTCGTACGAGCAGTACTTC.

This clone was seen only once. The rearrangement links TRBV2 to TRBJ1-1; the D is unclear. Trimming stripped 10 bases from V and 5 bases from J, with 14 bases between. The CDR3 has 12 residues. Germline lookup yields CDR1 SNHLY and CDR2 FYNNEI. DNA of the CDR3: TGTGCCACCGCGACGGGGAGAACTGAAGCTTTCTTT. It translates to CATATGRTEAFF.

J is TRBJ2-7 and V is TRBV3-1 (or the pseudogene TRBV3-2); 9 bases align to TRBD1. The CDR3 runs to 15 residues. Germline values: CDR1 LGHDT, CDR2 YNNKEL (reference sequence). V lost 3 bases, J lost 1 base, and 4 bases stayed unmatched. The CDR3 here is CASSHDGTGSYEQYF. The DNA of the CDR3 is TGTGCCAGCAGCCACGACGGGACAGGGTCCTACGAGCAGTACTTC.

This chain joins TRBV5-1 and TRBJ2-5, with 10 nucleotides matching TRBD2. The junction had 7 bases not matched to a gene; V was cut back by 0 bases and J by 2 bases. Germline V gene lookup returns CDR1 SGHRS and CDR2 YFSETQ. The CDR3 contains 17 residues. CDR3 nucleotides: TGCGCCAGCAGCTTGGAGGGGACTAGCGAGTCTCAAGAGACCCAGTACTTC. Translated: CASSLEGTSESQETQYF.

This clone was observed once. CDR3: CASSLEGLARSSYNEQFF. The CDR3 coding sequence is TGCGCCAGCAGCTTGGAGGGTTTAGCGAGGAGCTCCTACAATGAGCAGTTCTTC. The chain couples TRBV5-1 to TRBJ2-1, with D possibly being TRBD2 (5 bases). Trimming removed 0 bases from V and 0 bases from J, with 16 bases in between. Germline loops: CDR1 SGHRS, CDR2 YFSETQ. The CDR3 has 18 amino acids.

The table lists this clone with a count of one. The chain recombines TRBV5-1 with TRBJ2-3; the D gene is possibly TRBD2 (5 bases). Germline lookup yields CDR1 SGHRS and CDR2 YFSETQ. CDR3 size: 15 residues. The ends were cut back, 3 bases at V and 4 bases at J, with 15 bases in the middle. CDR3 in amino acids: CASSSSLGGPDTQYF. The CDR3 region has the DNA TGCGCCAGCAGCTCCTCGTTGGGCGGGCCAGATACGCAGTATTTT.

This chain joins TRBV19 and TRBJ2-4, with D perhaps matching TRBD1 (5 bases). Deletions cut 3 bases from V and 2 bases from J, with 8 bases between. The germline CDR1 and CDR2 sequences are LNHDA and SQIVND (reference sequence). This CDR3 has 14 residues. CDR3: CASSMQGTKNIQYF. The CDR3 DNA follows: TGTGCCAGTAGTATGCAGGGAACCAAAAACATTCAGTACTTC.

This chain connects TRBV7-2 to TRBJ2-7; D is perhaps TRBD2 (6 bases). V lost 1 base, J lost 3 bases, and 13 bases lay in between. The CDR3 has 15 residues. Per germline, CDR1 SGHTA and CDR2 FQGNSA. The CDR3 here is CASSLDTSRYYEQYF. The CDR3 bases are TGTGCCAGCAGCTTAGATACTAGCAGATACTACGAGCAGTACTTC.

The rearrangement links TRBV18 to TRBJ1-4; TRBD1 matches at 7 bases. V was pared by 4 bases and J by 0 bases, with 5 bases of the junction left unmatched. From germline, CDR1 is KGHSH and CDR2 LQKENI. This CDR3 spans 16 amino acids. The CDR3 DNA is TGTGCCAGCTCACGGGGACAGCTTGCAACTAATGAAAAACTGTTTTTT. Its translation is CASSRGQLATNEKLFF.

The V and J genes are TRBV27 and TRBJ2-1; TRBD2 matches 9 bases. The CDR3 has 16 amino acids. V lost 5 bases, J lost 7 bases, and 12 bases stayed unmatched. Germline CDR1 and CDR2: MNHEY and SMNVEV (reference sequence). This chain's CDR3 is CASSPYLIAGVNEQFF. CDR3 DNA: TGTGCCAGCAGTCCGTACTTAATAGCGGGAGTGAATGAGCAGTTCTTC.

In nucleotides, the CDR3 is TGCGCCAGCAGTGAGTCGAGCAACTCCTACAATGAGCAGTTCTTC. This gives the protein CASSESSNSYNEQFF. This chain connects TRBV10-1 to TRBJ2-1; D gene unclear. V lost 0 bases to trimming and J lost 0 bases, with 6 bases between them. The CDR3 is 15 amino acids. The germline V gene has CDR1 WNHNN and CDR2 SYGVQD (reference sequence).

J is TRBJ1-2 and V is TRBV15; possibly TRBD1 for D (5 bases). V lost 3 bases to trimming and J lost 8 bases, with 13 bases between them. Germline CDR1 LNHNV, CDR2 YYDKDF (reference sequence). The CDR3 is 13 residues long. This CDR3 is CATSSQGMKGYTF. The CDR3 DNA follows: TGTGCCACCAGCAGCCAGGGAATGAAGGGCTACACCTTC.

The chain uses TRBV7-9 and TRBJ2-6; D gene unclear. Trimming took 5 bases from V and 4 from J, leaving 6 bases between them. CDR3 length: 13 residues. Germline assignment: CDR1 SEHNR and CDR2 FQNEAQ (reference sequence). CDR3 in DNA: TGTGCCAGCAGCCCTCCGGGGGCCAACGTCCTGACTTTC. Translating it yields CASSPPGANVLTF.

This clone was picked up a small number of times. The chain couples TRBV7-8 to TRBJ1-2; 8 positions match TRBD1. V shed 1 base and J 4 bases; nucleotides not matched to a gene: 2. Germline V gene data show CDR1 as SGHVS and CDR2 as FQNEAQ. The CDR3 runs to 14 residues. The CDR3 sequence: CASSLVDRGYGYTF. In DNA, the CDR3 is TGTGCCAGCAGCTTAGTTGACAGGGGCTATGGCTACACCTTC.